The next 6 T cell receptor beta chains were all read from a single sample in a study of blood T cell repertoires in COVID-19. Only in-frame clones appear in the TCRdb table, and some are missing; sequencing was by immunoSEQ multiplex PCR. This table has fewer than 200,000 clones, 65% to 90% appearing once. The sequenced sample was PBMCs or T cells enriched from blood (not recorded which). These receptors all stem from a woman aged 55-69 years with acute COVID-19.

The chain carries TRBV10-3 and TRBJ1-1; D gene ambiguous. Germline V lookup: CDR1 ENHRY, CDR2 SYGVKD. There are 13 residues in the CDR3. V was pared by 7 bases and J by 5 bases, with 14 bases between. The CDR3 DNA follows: TGTGCCATCACCCCGACACCGGGGACTGAAGCTTTCTTT. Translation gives CAITPTPGTEAFF.

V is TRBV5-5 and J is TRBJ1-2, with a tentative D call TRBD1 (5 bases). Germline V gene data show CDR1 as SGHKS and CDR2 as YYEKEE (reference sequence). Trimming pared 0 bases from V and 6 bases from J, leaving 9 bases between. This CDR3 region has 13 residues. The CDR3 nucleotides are TGTGCCAGCAGCTTGGTAGGGGTAGATGGCTACACCTTC. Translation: CASSLVGVDGYTF.

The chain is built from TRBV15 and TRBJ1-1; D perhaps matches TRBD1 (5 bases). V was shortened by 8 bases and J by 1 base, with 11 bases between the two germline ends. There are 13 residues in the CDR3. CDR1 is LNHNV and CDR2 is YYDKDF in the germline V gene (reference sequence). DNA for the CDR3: TGTGCCACCTCTGCCGACAGGAACACTGAAGCTTTCTTT. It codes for CATSADRNTEAFF.

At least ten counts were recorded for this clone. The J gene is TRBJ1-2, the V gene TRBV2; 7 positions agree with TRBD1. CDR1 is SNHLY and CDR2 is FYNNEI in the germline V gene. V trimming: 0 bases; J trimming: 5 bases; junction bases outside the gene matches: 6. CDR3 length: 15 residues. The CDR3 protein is CASSEAPGGNYGYTF. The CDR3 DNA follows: TGTGCCAGCAGTGAAGCGCCAGGGGGGAATTATGGCTACACCTTC.

In DNA form, the CDR3 reads TGTGCCAGCAGCCAAGATTGGGGGACGGGACTTCCGAGCTCCTACGAGCAGTACTTC. This sequence encodes CASSQDWGTGLPSSYEQYF. This chain links TRBV14 with TRBJ2-7, with D possibly TRBD2 on 6 matching bases. Germline V lookup: CDR1 SGHDN, CDR2 FVKESK. The V gene lost 0 bases and the J gene lost 0 bases, with 21 bases spanning the gap. The CDR3 contains 19 residues. Using reference TRBV14 and TRBJ2-7 for the parts outside the CDR3, the full variable domain is EAGVTQFPSHSVIEKGQTVTLRCDPISGHDNLYWYRRVMGKEIKFLLHFVKESKQDESGMPNNRFLAERTGGTYSTLKVQPAELEDSGVYFCASSQDWGTGLPSSYEQYFGPGTRLTVT.

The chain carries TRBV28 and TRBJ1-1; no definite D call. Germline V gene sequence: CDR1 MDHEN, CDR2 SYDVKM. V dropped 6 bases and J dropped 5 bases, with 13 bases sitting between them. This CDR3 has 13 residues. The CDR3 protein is CASRGSLGTEAFF. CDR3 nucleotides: TGTGCCAGCAGAGGGAGTTTGGGGACTGAAGCTTTCTTT.